Only one count was recorded for the clone carrying this TCR beta chain. This specimen comes from a study of cytomegalovirus exposure and HLA in healthy donors. CDR3 length equals 15 residues. The junction had 3 bases not matched to a gene; V was cut back by 4 bases and J by 2 bases. Looked up from germline, CDR1 is SGHNT and CDR2 is YYREEE (reference sequence). Use of 60 Vbeta and 13 Jbeta primers characterized the PCR. The protocol was immunoSEQ multiplex PCR, while the TCRdb copy is restricted to in-frame clones and leaves out a portion. This table has 150,000 to 200,000 clones, roughly 79% appearing once.

This clonotype was sampled from a young man in good health and CMV-seropositive. The sample was PBMCs. The chain uses TRBV5-4 and TRBJ2-6; 7 bases align to TRBD1. In DNA form, the CDR3 reads TGTGCCAGCAGCCCTACAGGGGCTGGGGCCAACGTCCTGACTTTC. It is translated as CASSPTGAGANVLTF.